The following is a T cell receptor (beta chain) sequence with its context. Its antigen is undetermined. These data belong to a study of shared clonotypes between healthy human individuals. Study summary: In total, the donors were two women and a few men aged 18 to 49.

Study outcomes and limitations: Of the naive CD4 clonotypes, approximately 5% were shared across several donors.

Deep level was the assay's run setting. In the original workflow: Filtering differed for immunoSEQ, which gave only junction sequences without quality scores. Only in-frame clones appear in the TCRdb table, and some are missing; sequencing was by immunoSEQ multiplex PCR. The D gene and trimming were derived from the DNA, and the V and J assignments and clone size from that table. The data show 2 million to 2.5 million clones, 85% to 95% seen once. Source material: naive CD4+ T cells from PBMCs. Subset meaning: CD45RA+ positively selected. The sequence was collected from a man aged 18-30 years in good health. Some clones in this sample may be carry-over from other donors' samples.

CDR3 in DNA: TGTGCCACCAGCGGGGGGGGCGTCAACACCGGGGAGCTGTTTTTT. Translated, it gives CATSGGGVNTGELFF. This chain links TRBV15 with TRBJ2-2, with D tentatively TRBD2 (7 bases). Germline V gene lookup returns CDR1 LNHNV and CDR2 YYDKDF (reference sequence). The length of the CDR3 is 15 residues. The ends were cut back, 5 bases at V and 2 bases at J, with 12 bases in the middle.